The sequence of this T cell receptor beta chain was determined in a study of T cell repertoires in cytomegalovirus infection. Study-wide background: As its CMV epitopes, the study selected recently identified HLA-C-restricted and well-studied HLA-B-restricted targets. CMV infection and matching HLA type were both indicated by public TCR beta signatures. Regarding the study as a whole: Identification of carriers of CMV plus the relevant HLA was performed using cumulative public TCR beta family frequency. Ex vivo, HLA-C-restricted CMV-specific TCR beta clonotypes prevailed over the rest of the response.

This clonotype was picked up a small number of times. The antigen remains undetermined. TCRdb recomputed calls from the reads with MiXCR, one row per CDR3 protein. The data contain about 160,000 distinct CDR3 sequences, about a fifth of them singletons. The source is a human donor in good health (CMV status not recorded). Some clones in this sample may be carry-over from other donors' samples. The sequenced sample was CD8+ T cells from cultured PBMCs, obtained from culture after CMV antigen stimulation.

In nucleotides, the CDR3 is TGTGCCAGCAGCTCCGGGACAAGGGTAGCTTTCTTT. It specifies CASSSGTRVAFF. The J gene is TRBJ1-1, the V gene TRBV7-2; a weak D match, TRBD1 (6 bases). V lost 4 bases and J lost 10, with 13 bases in between. CDR1 is SGHTA and CDR2 is FQGNSA in the germline V gene. The CDR3 has 12 residues. Full variable domain (rest looked up from reference TRBV7-2 and TRBJ1-1): GAGVSQSPSNKVTEKGKDVELRCDPISGHTALYWYRQSLGQGLEFLIYFQGNSAPDKSGLPSDRFSAERTGGSVSTLTIQRTQQEDSAVYLCASSSGTRVAFFGQGTRLTVV.